The rows below give T cell receptor beta chains drawn from one sample of a study of T-cell memory formation after mild COVID-19. Each CDR3 protein is one row after TCRdb ran MiXCR on the 5' RACE reads. This table has around 410,000 distinct CDR3 sequences, around 22% appearing once. What was sequenced was PBMCs or a T cell subset sorted from them (not recorded which). The source of these receptors is an adult woman who had mild COVID-19 (a few samples of this study predate the infection). Cell type and time point are not known. Both conserved end residues are part of each CDR3. The D gene is left open where the match is weak. Some rows mark clone size as missing; the rest say once, few, many or name a class of expanded clone.

j_call d_call clone_size v_call cdr3_length cdr3_nt cdr3_aa
TRBJ1-2 - - TRBV20-1 13 TGCAGTGCTAGGGAGAACCCTAACTATGGCTACACCTTC CSARENPNYGYTF
TRBJ2-3 - few TRBV12-3/TRBV12-4 13 TGTGCCAGCAAGAGAGATACCACAGATACGCAGTATTTT CASKRDTTDTQYF
TRBJ1-4 - - TRBV9 14 TGTGCCAGCAGCGTTCTAGGATCGGATGAAAAACTGTTTTTT CASSVLGSDEKLFF
TRBJ2-1 TRBD2 many TRBV7-2 15 TGTGCCAGCAGCTCCGTAGCGGGAGCTAGGAATGAGCAGTTCTTC CASSSVAGARNEQFF
TRBJ1-2 - - TRBV2 13 TGTGCCAGCAGTGCCAGGGGTCGAGCTGGCTACACCTTC CASSARGRAGYTF
TRBJ2-1 - - TRBV25-1 17 TGTGCCAGCAGTTACATAGGGGTTTCCGGGGACTACAATGAGCAGTTCTTC CASSYIGVSGDYNEQFF
TRBJ2-7 - few TRBV7-2 13 TGTGCCAGCAGCGTTGTGGGTCACTACGAGCAGTACTTC CASSVVGHYEQYF
TRBJ2-2 TRBD2 many TRBV7-3 15 TGTGCCAGCAGCCCGGGACTAGGAGACACCGGGGAGCTGTTTTTT CASSPGLGDTGELFF
TRBJ2-7 - - TRBV20-1 11 TGCAGTGCTAGGGAGCTTTACGAGCAGTACTTC CSARELYEQYF
TRBJ2-3 TRBD1 - TRBV24-1 16 TGTGCCACCAGTGAACTACAGGGGGCCGGTACAGATACGCAGTATTTT CATSELQGAGTDTQYF
TRBJ1-1 - - TRBV12-3/TRBV12-4 12 TGTGCCAGCAGTTCGGGAGTTTATGAAGCTTTCTTT CASSSGVYEAFF
TRBJ2-1 - few TRBV20-1 14 TGCAGTGCCGTCCGGGACGGGCCCTACAATGAGCAGTTCTTC CSAVRDGPYNEQFF
TRBJ1-2 - few TRBV18 13 TGTGCCAGCTCACCAGGGGACCACTATGGCTACACCTTC CASSPGDHYGYTF
TRBJ2-7 TRBD2 - TRBV20-1 18 TGCAGTGCTAGGGGTCGCGGGTTAAAGACTAGCGGGAGGTACGAGCAGTACTTC CSARGRGLKTSGRYEQYF
TRBJ2-7 TRBD2 few TRBV5-6 15 TGTGCCAGCAGCTTGGCCGCGGGGGGTGTCTACGAGCAGTACTTC CASSLAAGGVYEQYF
TRBJ2-4 TRBD2 - TRBV6-2/TRBV6-3 15 TGTGCCAGCAGTTCCCCGGGACTAGCGAAAAACATTCAGTACTTC CASSSPGLAKNIQYF
TRBJ2-3 TRBD2 - TRBV2 15 TGTGCCAGCAGTGTGTCCGGGAGGGCCACAGATACGCAGTATTTT CASSVSGRATDTQYF
TRBJ2-7 TRBD2 - TRBV10-3 17 TGTGCCATCAGTGAGTCGAGGACTAGCGGGTTCTCCTACGAGCAGTACTTC CAISESRTSGFSYEQYF
TRBJ1-1 - - TRBV3-1 12 TGTGCCAGCAGCCAAGTAGAAGGGCGGGCTTTCTTT CASSQVEGRAFF
TRBJ2-7 TRBD2 - TRBV27 15 TGTGCCAGCAGTTTGTCGACTAGCGCCGACTACGAGCAGTACTTC CASSLSTSADYEQYF
TRBJ1-2 TRBD1 - TRBV5-6 16 TGTGCCAGCACCTCTATCTTGGACAGGCTGACTATGAGGTACACCTTC CASTSILDRLTMRYTF
TRBJ2-1 - - TRBV7-6 14 TGTGCCAGCAGCCCATGGACAGCCGACCTAAAGCAGTTCTTC CASSPWTADLKQFF
TRBJ2-1 - - TRBV11-2 15 TGTGCCAGCAGCTTAGATTTTCAGGGATACAATGAGCAGTTCTTC CASSLDFQGYNEQFF
TRBJ2-1 - - TRBV6-5 13 TGTGCCAGCAGTTTAAGGCGGGCCAATGAGCAGTTCTTC CASSLRRANEQFF
TRBJ2-3 TRBD2 many TRBV7-2 15 TGTGCCAGCAGCTTTGGGACTATCAACACAGATACGCAGTATTTT CASSFGTINTDTQYF
TRBJ2-5 TRBD1 many TRBV7-9 16 TGTGCCAGCAGCTCGGACAGGGGGAGCGTAGGAGAGACCCAGTACTTC CASSSDRGSVGETQYF
TRBJ2-2 - few TRBV24-1 15 TGTGCCACCAGTGACCCCGGGACTAACACCGGGGAGCTGTTTTTT CATSDPGTNTGELFF
TRBJ2-7 TRBD2 few TRBV10-2 15 TGCGCCAGCCGGGTAGCGGGGGGCATCTCCTACGAGCAGTACTTC CASRVAGGISYEQYF
TRBJ1-2 - once TRBV3-1 15 TGTGCCAGCAGCCAGGAGGGATCGCCTAACTATGGCTACACCTTC CASSQEGSPNYGYTF
TRBJ2-7 - few TRBV5-5 12 TGTGCCAGCAGCTCGGACCTCTACGAGCAGTACTTC CASSSDLYEQYF
TRBJ2-2 - few TRBV7-9 13 TGTGCCAGCAGCAGCCGGACCCCCGGGGAGCTGTTTTTT CASSSRTPGELFF
TRBJ2-1 - - TRBV5-1 16 TGCGCCAGCAGCTTGGAAGCCCTAAGCTCCTACAATGAGCAGTTCTTC CASSLEALSSYNEQFF